The source of this TCR beta chain is a study of tumor-infiltrating lymphocytes in localized non-small cell lung cancer. Study context: The cohort mixed smokers and never-smokers, several histologies, and some post-neoadjuvant-chemotherapy samples. Notes on the study in general: Available tissue quantity limited TCR sequencing to a patient subset. Immunotypes IM1 and IM2 had similar TCR-derived T-cell fractions. Technical variation could not be separated from intratumor heterogeneity here.

Profiling relied on immunoSEQ multiplex PCR, and the TCRdb table lists in-frame clones only, not all of them. The sample lists under 10,000 clones, around 77% occurring once. V shed 0 bases and J shed 4 bases, with 12 bases lying between them. The CDR3 sequence is 16 residues long. CDR1 is MNHNY and CDR2 is SVGAGI in the germline V gene (reference sequence). This clone was found a few times. Its antigen is as yet unknown. This TCR was sampled from a human donor with non-small cell lung cancer. Sequenced material: uninvolved lung tissue not adjacent to the tumor. The genes are TRBV6-6 and TRBJ1-4, with D unclear. DNA for the CDR3: TGTGCCAGCAGTTACTCTGTAGGCAGGAGTAATGAAAAACTGTTTTTT. Translation: CASSYSVGRSNEKLFF.